This passage covers 16 T cell receptor beta chains from one sample sequenced in a study of OX40 agonist ivuxolimab in advanced cancers. The method was immunoSEQ multiplex PCR; TCRdb's version includes in-frame clones alone and lacks a portion of them. The table lists tens of thousands of clones, roughly 83% of them singletons. Source: CD4+ or CD8+ T cells sorted from blood, taken in a trial of the OX40 agonist ivuxolimab. All receptors come from an adult with an advanced solid tumor such as melanoma, head and neck, liver or kidney cancer.

This clone was seen a single time. The V gene is TRBV7-8, the J gene TRBJ2-7, with D unresolved. Trimming stripped 5 bases from V and 1 base from J, with 3 bases between. The CDR3 length is 11 residues. Per germline, CDR1 SGHVS and CDR2 FQNEAQ. As DNA, the CDR3 is TGTGCCAGCAGCCCATCCTACGAGCAGTACTTC. It codes for CASSPSYEQYF.

The rearrangement joins TRBV7-9 to TRBJ1-2; D is possibly TRBD1 (5 bases). The CDR3 is 13 amino acids. The V gene's germline CDR1 is SEHNR and CDR2 FQNEAQ (reference sequence). The V end lost 3 bases, the J end lost 6 bases, and 11 bases lay between the germline ends. The chain's CDR3 is CASSFGGSHGYTF. CDR3 DNA: TGTGCCAGCAGCTTTGGGGGTTCTCATGGCTACACCTTC.

The gene calls are TRBV9 and TRBJ1-3; no clear D gene. Germline V gene lookup returns CDR1 SGDLS and CDR2 YYNGEE. CDR3 length: 14 residues. V was trimmed by 5 bases and J by 1 base, leaving 10 bases between them. CDR3 sequence reads: CASSEGGSGNTIYF. Written as DNA, the CDR3 is TGTGCCAGCAGTGAAGGAGGTTCTGGAAACACCATATATTTT.

V gene TRBV28 combines with J gene TRBJ2-1; the match to TRBD1 covers 10 bases. Per germline, CDR1 MDHEN and CDR2 SYDVKM. Trimming cost V 3 bases and J 7 bases; bases outside gene matches: 15. CDR3 length: 18 amino acids. The CDR3 sequence is CASSFSKEGTGVENEQFF. The CDR3 nucleotides read TGTGCCAGCAGTTTTTCCAAGGAGGGGACAGGGGTCGAGAATGAGCAGTTCTTC. Combining the CDR3 with reference TRBV28 and TRBJ2-1 gives the whole variable domain DVKVTQSSRYLVKRTGEKVFLECVQDMDHENMFWYRQDPGLGLRLIYFSYDVKMKEKGDIPEGYSVSREKKERFSLILESASTNQTSMYLCASSFSKEGTGVENEQFFGPGTRLTVL.

This chain links TRBV2 with TRBJ2-3, with 7 bases that match TRBD2. The germline gives CDR1 SNHLY, CDR2 FYNNEI. V was pared by 7 bases and J by 3 bases, with 13 bases of the junction left unmatched. This CDR3 is 16 amino acids long. CDR3 amino acids: CASKMAGGSATDTQYF. The CDR3 nucleotides read TGTGCCAGCAAAATGGCTGGCGGGAGTGCTACAGATACGCAGTATTTT.

On this clone itself: The same CDR3 arises from other DNA sequences in this sample as well. This chain uses TRBV9 with TRBJ2-7, with 9 bases that match TRBD2. With 0 bases clipped from V and 7 bases from J, the junction kept 8 bases outside the gene matches. The CDR3 covers 15 residues. Germline values: CDR1 SGDLS, CDR2 YYNGEE. The CDR3 protein is CASSVGGLAGDEQYF. The CDR3 nucleotides read TGTGCCAGCAGCGTAGGAGGGTTAGCGGGAGATGAGCAGTACTTC. Full variable domain (remainder filled in from reference TRBV9 and TRBJ2-7): DSGVTQTPKHLITATGQRVTLRCSPRSGDLSVYWYQQSLDQGLQFLIQYYNGEERAKGNILERFSAQQFPDLHSELNLSSLELGDSALYFCASSVGGLAGDEQYFGPGTRLTVT.

This clone was picked up a small number of times. The chain employs TRBV5-4 and TRBJ2-1; 8 nucleotides match TRBD2. J gave up 1 base and V 2 bases, and 2 bases lay outside the gene matches. The germline V gene has CDR1 SGHNT and CDR2 YYREEE (reference sequence). CDR3 length: 15 amino acids. CDR3 protein: CASSFVAGSYNEQFF. The CDR3, as DNA: TGTGCCAGCAGCTTTGTAGCGGGGTCCTACAATGAGCAGTTCTTC.

The chain couples TRBV27 to TRBJ2-7; 7 bases are a match to TRBD2. The CDR3 extends over 16 amino acids. Unmatched junction bases numbered 11, after V lost 5 bases and J lost 1 base. The germline V gene encodes CDR1 MNHEY and CDR2 SMNVEV (reference sequence). CDR3 residues: CASSLAPSGLSYEQYF. Here the CDR3 DNA reads TGTGCCAGCAGTCTTGCCCCTAGCGGACTGTCCTACGAGCAGTACTTC.

The chain's CDR3 is CASSSLREAYNSPLHF. The CDR3 DNA follows: TGTGCCAGCAGCAGCTTGCGGGAAGCCTATAATTCACCCCTCCACTTT. This chain connects TRBV5-6 to TRBJ1-6, with D unresolved. CDR1 and CDR2 (germline): SGHDT, YYEEEE. The CDR3 runs to 16 residues. V was shortened by 4 bases and J by 2 bases, with 13 bases between the two germline ends.

The rearrangement links TRBV11-3 to TRBJ2-5; perhaps D is TRBD1 or TRBD2 (5 bases each). Trimming removed 4 bases at V and 3 bases at J, with 12 bases between. The CDR3 length is 14 residues. Germline V lookup: CDR1 SGHNT, CDR2 YENEEA. The CDR3 DNA sequence: TGTGCCAGCAGCTCCCGGGACGGAGAAGAGACCCAGTACTTC. Translated, it gives CASSSRDGEETQYF.

The chain links TRBV27 to TRBJ2-7; D remains unclear. CDR1 and CDR2 from the germline V gene are MNHEY and SMNVEV (reference sequence). This CDR3 is 12 amino acids long. V was trimmed by 6 bases and J by 1 base, leaving 7 bases between them. CDR3: CASSTVSYEQYF. As DNA, the CDR3 is TGTGCCAGCAGCACCGTATCCTACGAGCAGTACTTC.

The chain recombines TRBV9 with TRBJ1-1, with a weak D call TRBD1 (6 bases). The germline CDR1 and CDR2 sequences are SGDLS and YYNGEE. The ends were cut back, 0 bases at V and 0 bases at J, with 9 bases in the middle. This CDR3 is built from 15 residues. The CDR3 DNA is TGTGCCAGCAGCGTAGTGGCAGGGGTGAACACTGAAGCTTTCTTT. Protein sequence: CASSVVAGVNTEAFF.

The chain links TRBV5-6 to TRBJ2-7; TRBD1 might be the D (5 bases). There are 12 residues in the CDR3. Between the trimmed V and J ends, which lost 0 bases and 4 bases, there was a span of 5 bases. Germline V gene data show CDR1 as SGHDT and CDR2 as YYEEEE. The CDR3 DNA reads TGTGCCAGCAGCTTGGGACAGTACGAGCAGTACTTC. Its protein is CASSLGQYEQYF.

V is TRBV7-2 and J is TRBJ1-6; D is uncertain. Germline CDR1 reads SGHTA; CDR2 reads FQGNSA. V was cut by 0 bases and J by 8 bases, with 17 bases left in between. The CDR3 length is 17 residues. Here the CDR3 reads CASSLAAAPHPDSPLHF. DNA of the CDR3: TGTGCCAGCAGCTTAGCGGCAGCGCCCCATCCCGATTCACCCCTCCACTTT. Looking up the rest from reference TRBV7-2 and TRBJ1-6 gives the full variable domain: GAGVSQSPSNKVTEKGKDVELRCDPISGHTALYWYRQSLGQGLEFLIYFQGNSAPDKSGLPSDRFSAERTGGSVSTLTIQRTQQEDSAVYLCASSLAAAPHPDSPLHFGNGTRLTVT.

The V call is TRBV10-3, the J call TRBJ1-2, with 10 bases identical to TRBD1. The CDR3 covers 14 residues. After removal of 6 bases from V and 6 bases from J, the junction contained 7 bases not matched to a gene. Germline CDR1 and CDR2: ENHRY and SYGVKD. The CDR3 loop reads CAISGDRGRDGYTF. For the CDR3, the DNA is TGTGCCATCAGCGGGGACAGGGGCAGGGATGGCTACACCTTC.

This clone is categorized as medium-sized. The V and J genes are TRBV13 and TRBJ2-7; D unresolved. V was pared by 4 bases and J by 3 bases, with 7 bases between. From germline, CDR1 is PRHDT and CDR2 FYEKMQ (reference sequence). The CDR3 has 12 amino acids. The CDR3: CASSSVGYEQYF. The CDR3 DNA follows: TGTGCCAGCAGCTCAGTCGGCTACGAGCAGTACTTC.